Each of the 24 T cell receptor beta chains below was sequenced from the same sample in a study of shared clonotypes between healthy human individuals. It was CD45RO-negative cells, positively selected for CCR7, that made up naive CD8 cells, with terminally differentiated effector memory CD45RA+ cells excluded. Sequenced by immunoSEQ multiplex PCR; TCRdb stores in-frame clones only, minus some. This sample has approximately 740,000 clones, with over 90% found just once. The sample comprised naive CD8+ T cells sorted from blood. These receptors came from a man aged 25 to 40 in good health.

In its sample, this clone was seen a few times. This chain joins TRBV6-5 and TRBJ1-5; 9 bases are shared with TRBD1. The ends lost 6 bases at V and 2 bases at J; junction bases unmatched: 5. Per the germline V gene, CDR1 is MNHEY and CDR2 is SVGAGI. This CDR3 is 15 amino acids long. The CDR3 is CASSSRTGGNQPQHF. CDR3 nucleotides: TGTGCCAGCAGCTCTCGGACAGGGGGCAATCAGCCCCAGCATTTT.

The CDR3 region is CASSLGDSSYTQYF. The CDR3 nucleotides are TGCGCCAGCAGCTTGGGGGACAGTTCGTATACGCAGTATTTT. The chain carries TRBV5-1 and TRBJ2-3, with 7 bases fitting TRBD1. Germline loops: CDR1 SGHRS, CDR2 YFSETQ. V trimming: 0 bases; J trimming: 7 bases; junction bases outside the gene matches: 5. The CDR3 sequence is 14 residues long. The full variable domain, completed using reference TRBV5-1 and TRBJ2-3, is KAGVTQTPRYLIKTRGQQVTLSCSPISGHRSVSWYQQTPGQGLQFLFEYFSETQRNKGNFPGRFSGRQFSNSRSEMNVSTLELGDSALYLCASSLGDSSYTQYFGPGTRLTVL.

V usage is TRBV11-2 and J usage is TRBJ2-3, with D unresolved. Trimming removed 5 bases at V and 6 bases at J, with 9 bases between. CDR1 is SGHAT and CDR2 is FQNNGV in the germline V gene. CDR3 length: 12 amino acids. The CDR3 protein is CASSGLGDTQYF. The DNA of the CDR3 is TGTGCCAGCAGCGGCCTGGGGGATACGCAGTATTTT.

In the case of this clone: This sample includes further DNA sequences coding for the same CDR3. This chain joins TRBV19 and TRBJ2-7, with 8 bases identical to TRBD1. Unmatched junction bases numbered 4, after V lost 3 bases and J lost 3 bases. Per germline, CDR1 LNHDA and CDR2 SQIVND (reference sequence). This CDR3 contains 14 residues. In nucleotides, the CDR3 is TGTGCCAGTAGTATTGGACAGGGACTCTACGAGCAGTACTTC. It specifies CASSIGQGLYEQYF.

This sequence joins TRBV18 and TRBJ2-1, with 7 bases aligning to TRBD2. Germline V gene lookup returns CDR1 KGHSH and CDR2 LQKENI. This CDR3 spans 15 amino acids. The junction had 7 bases not matched to a gene; V was cut back by 3 bases and J by 5 bases. CDR3 DNA: TGTGCCAGCTCACCGGAGGGAGGGCCTAACAATGAGCAGTTCTTC. Translated, it gives CASSPEGGPNNEQFF.

The chain has TRBV4-3 and TRBJ2-7; tentative D call: TRBD2 (6 bases). Germline loops: CDR1 LGHNA, CDR2 YSLEER. The CDR3 spans 16 residues. Trimming took off 0 bases at V and 3 bases at J, with 15 bases between the two ends. The CDR3 DNA is TGCGCCAGCAGCCAAGATCGGCGGACTACCTACTACGAGCAGTACTTC. It specifies CASSQDRRTTYYEQYF.

The V gene is TRBV27, the J gene TRBJ1-5, with TRBD1 identical over 9 bases. The length of the CDR3 is 15 residues. The J segment lost 3 bases and the V segment lost 6 bases, leaving 6 bases of the junction unmatched. CDR1 is MNHEY and CDR2 is SMNVEV in the germline V gene (reference sequence). The CDR3 coding sequence is TGTGCCAGCAGGGTGACAGGGGGGTTCAATCAGCCCCAGCATTTT. Residues: CASRVTGGFNQPQHF.

This sequence joins TRBV2 and TRBJ2-1; D ambiguous. V lost 1 base, J lost 10 bases, and 8 bases lay in between. The germline CDR1 and CDR2 sequences are SNHLY and FYNNEI. The CDR3 is 12 residues long. CDR3 bases: TGTGCCAGCAGTGAAGGGGTACGGGAGCAGTTCTTC. It translates to CASSEGVREQFF.

This chain uses TRBV27 with TRBJ2-7; 16 nucleotides align to TRBD2. Germline V gives CDR1 MNHEY, CDR2 SMNVEV (reference sequence). V was pared by 5 bases and J by 9 bases, with 7 bases of the junction left unmatched. The CDR3 runs to 15 residues. Here the CDR3 reads CASSPGTSGRALQYF. CDR3 bases: TGTGCCAGCAGTCCGGGGACTAGCGGGAGGGCCCTGCAGTACTTC.

This sequence joins TRBV5-8 and TRBJ2-7; tentatively, D is TRBD2 (5 bases). CDR3 length: 14 amino acids. The ends were cut back, 2 bases at V and 3 bases at J, with 12 bases in the middle. Germline V lookup: CDR1 SGHTS, CDR2 YDEGEE. CDR3 sequence reads: CASSFAGRVYEQYF. The CDR3 DNA is TGTGCCAGCAGCTTTGCGGGTCGGGTCTACGAGCAGTACTTC.

The J gene is TRBJ1-5, the V gene TRBV27, with D possibly being TRBD1 (5 bases). The CDR3 covers 14 residues. Trimming left V 6 bases short and J 9 bases short, with 18 bases between. The germline V gene has CDR1 MNHEY and CDR2 SMNVEV (reference sequence). This CDR3 is CASSPGTAGRPQHF. For the CDR3, the DNA is TGTGCCAGCAGCCCTGGGACGGCCGGTCGGCCCCAGCATTTT.

V is TRBV25-1 and J is TRBJ1-4; D is unresolved. The CDR3 contains 15 residues. Trimming stripped 0 bases from V and 5 bases from J, with 10 bases between. Germline-derived CDR1 and CDR2 are MGHDK and SYGVNS. CDR3 residues: CASSEYDTRNEKLFF. In nucleotides, the CDR3 is TGTGCCAGCAGTGAATATGACACTCGAAATGAAAAACTGTTTTTT.

The genes are TRBV7-9 and TRBJ2-7; TRBD1 matches 8 bases. Germline loops: CDR1 SEHNR, CDR2 FQNEAQ (reference sequence). CDR3 length: 14 residues. The V gene end was trimmed by 4 bases and the J gene end by 5 bases; junction bases not matched to a gene: 7. The CDR3 reads CASSSDRDQHEQYF. CDR3 sequence (DNA): TGTGCCAGCAGCTCGGACAGGGATCAACACGAGCAGTACTTC. Full variable domain (remainder filled in from reference TRBV7-9 and TRBJ2-7): DTGVSQNPRHKITKRGQNVTFRCDPISEHNRLYWYRQTLGQGPEFLTYFQNEAQLEKSRLLSDRFSAERPKGSFSTLEIQRTEQGDSAMYLCASSSDRDQHEQYFGPGTRLTVT.

The V call is TRBV15, the J call TRBJ2-7; D unclear. Germline V gene data show CDR1 as LNHNV and CDR2 as YYDKDF (reference sequence). CDR3 length equals 13 residues. V was cut by 5 bases and J by 0 bases, with 8 bases left in between. The CDR3 DNA follows: TGTGCCACCAGCCTCTTGAACTCCTACGAGCAGTACTTC. Translated: CATSLLNSYEQYF.

The chain uses TRBV4-1 and TRBJ2-7; 7 bases line up with TRBD2. The trim removed 0 bases at V and 1 base at J, leaving 12 bases unmatched. The germline V gene encodes CDR1 MGHRA and CDR2 YSYEKL. The CDR3 is made up of 18 amino acids. CDR3 bases: TGCGCCAGCAGCCAAGAAGGCGGGAGAGTAGAGGGTTCCTACGAGCAGTACTTC. Amino acids: CASSQEGGRVEGSYEQYF.

CDR3 sequence reads: CASSIAQGGEQYF. The CDR3 nucleotides are TGTGCCAGTAGTATCGCACAGGGGGGCGAGCAGTACTTC. The gene calls are TRBV19 and TRBJ2-7, with 8 bases lining up with TRBD1. The CDR3 contains 13 residues. Trimming at V came to 3 bases and at J to 6 bases, leaving 4 bases not matched to a gene. Germline CDR1 is LNHDA and CDR2 is SQIVND (reference sequence).

The chain couples TRBV4-2 to TRBJ2-5; no definite D call. Germline CDR1 reads LGHNA; CDR2 reads YNFKEQ. V was trimmed by 1 base and J by 5 bases, leaving 11 bases between them. CDR3 length equals 14 residues. The CDR3, as DNA: TGTGCCAGCAGCCAAGGTGGGGAAAGGGAGACCCAGTACTTC. This sequence encodes CASSQGGERETQYF.

The rearrangement uses TRBV14 and TRBJ2-1; D is unresolved. The CDR3 sequence is 11 residues long. Trimming took 1 base from V and 9 from J, leaving 4 bases between them. The germline V gene encodes CDR1 SGHDN and CDR2 FVKESK. The CDR3 region is CASSQGREQFF. For the CDR3, the DNA is TGTGCCAGCAGCCAAGGGCGTGAGCAGTTCTTC. Using reference TRBV14 and TRBJ2-1 for the parts outside the CDR3, the full variable domain is EAGVTQFPSHSVIEKGQTVTLRCDPISGHDNLYWYRRVMGKEIKFLLHFVKESKQDESGMPNNRFLAERTGGTYSTLKVQPAELEDSGVYFCASSQGREQFFGPGTRLTVL.

The J gene is TRBJ2-1, the V gene TRBV7-3, with D possibly TRBD2 on 6 matching bases. The CDR3 is made up of 14 amino acids. Looked up from germline, CDR1 is SGHTA and CDR2 is FQGTGA. V lost 0 bases, J lost 3 bases, and 6 bases lay in between. This CDR3 reads CASSLTSGYNEQFF. The DNA of the CDR3 is TGTGCCAGCAGCTTAACTAGCGGCTACAATGAGCAGTTCTTC.

V is TRBV5-1 and J is TRBJ2-7; D not certain. CDR1 and CDR2 (germline): SGHRS, YFSETQ. The CDR3 sequence is 13 residues long. V dropped 0 bases and J dropped 0 bases, with 4 bases sitting between them. The CDR3 DNA sequence: TGCGCCAGCAGCTTGGATTTCTCCTACGAGCAGTACTTC. This gives the protein CASSLDFSYEQYF. The entire variable domain, with the rest obtained from reference TRBV5-1 and TRBJ2-7, is as follows: KAGVTQTPRYLIKTRGQQVTLSCSPISGHRSVSWYQQTPGQGLQFLFEYFSETQRNKGNFPGRFSGRQFSNSRSEMNVSTLELGDSALYLCASSLDFSYEQYFGPGTRLTVT.

This chain links TRBV18 with TRBJ1-1; maybe TRBD1 (6 bases). CDR3 length equals 15 residues. The germline V gene has CDR1 KGHSH and CDR2 LQKENI. Trimming took off 3 bases at V and 5 bases at J, with 16 bases between the two ends. The CDR3 protein is CASSPMGRGETEAFF. The CDR3 nucleotides are TGTGCCAGCTCACCCATGGGCAGGGGAGAGACTGAAGCTTTCTTT.

The chain combines TRBV5-4 with TRBJ2-1, with TRBD1 matching over 10 bases. The CDR3 has 18 amino acids. J lost 4 bases, V lost 0 bases, and 10 bases had no gene match. CDR1 is SGHNT and CDR2 is YYREEE in the germline V gene (reference sequence). The DNA for the CDR3 is TGTGCCAGCAGCTTGGGGGACAGGGGTCCGTCCTGGTACAATGAGCAGTTCTTC. This gives the protein CASSLGDRGPSWYNEQFF.

The CDR3 spells CASSATSRAQETQYF. CDR3 nucleotides: TGTGCCAGCAGCGCGACGTCAAGGGCCCAAGAGACCCAGTACTTC. This chain connects TRBV9 to TRBJ2-5; D uncertain. Germline CDR1 reads SGDLS; CDR2 reads YYNGEE. V was shortened by 3 bases and J by 1 base, with 13 bases between the two germline ends. The CDR3 sequence is 15 residues long.

The genes are TRBV9 and TRBJ1-2; D ambiguous. The V gene's germline CDR1 is SGDLS and CDR2 YYNGEE. Trimming pared 4 bases from V and 5 bases from J, leaving 12 bases between. The CDR3 has 13 residues. CDR3 loop: CASSSGPGYGYTF. The CDR3 coding sequence is TGTGCCAGCAGCTCCGGACCAGGTTATGGCTACACCTTC.